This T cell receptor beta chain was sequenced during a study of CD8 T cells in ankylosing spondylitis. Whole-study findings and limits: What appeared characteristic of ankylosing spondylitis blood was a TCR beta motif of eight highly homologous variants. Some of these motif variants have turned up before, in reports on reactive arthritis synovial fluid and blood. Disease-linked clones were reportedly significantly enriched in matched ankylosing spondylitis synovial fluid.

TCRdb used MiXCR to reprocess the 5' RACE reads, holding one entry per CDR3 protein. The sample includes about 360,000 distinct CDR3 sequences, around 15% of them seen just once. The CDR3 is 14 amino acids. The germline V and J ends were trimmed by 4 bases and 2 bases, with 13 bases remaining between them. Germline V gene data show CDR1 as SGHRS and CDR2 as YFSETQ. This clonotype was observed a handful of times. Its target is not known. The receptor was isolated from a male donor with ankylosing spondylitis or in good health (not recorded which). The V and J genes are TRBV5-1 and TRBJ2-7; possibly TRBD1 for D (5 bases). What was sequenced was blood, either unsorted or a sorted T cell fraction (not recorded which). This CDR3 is CASSRDSMAYEQYF. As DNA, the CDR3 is TGCGCCAGCAGCCGTGACAGTATGGCCTACGAGCAGTACTTC.